Listed below are T cell receptor beta chains from one sample, sequenced in a study of response to subunit inactivated influenza vaccine. TCRdb called the RT-PCR reads again in MiXCR, with one record for every CDR3 protein. The profile shows about 520,000 distinct CDR3 sequences, roughly 9.8% of them singletons. Sequencing was performed on PBMCs from blood, taken about 40 days after vaccination. The receptor set was obtained from a man in his fifties or sixties who received an inactivated influenza vaccine. Each CDR3 is given with its conserved first and last residue. A D gene is named only where the DNA matches it firmly. Some rows mark clone size as missing; the rest say once, few, many or name a class of expanded clone.

clone size	V gene	J gene	D gene	CDR3 protein	CDR3 DNA
.	TRBV29-1	TRBJ2-7	TRBD1	CSVEGTGAEQYF	TGCAGCGTTGAAGGGACAGGGGCCGAGCAGTACTTC
.	TRBV15	TRBJ2-5	TRBD2	CATSPSGTSGSLTTQYF	TGTGCCACCAGCCCATCCGGGACTAGCGGGAGCCTGACGACCCAGTACTTC
few	TRBV4-3	TRBJ2-5	TRBD1	CASSQIIPRTGMKQSETQYF	TGCGCCAGCAGCCAAATTATACCAAGGACAGGGATGAAGCAGTCAGAGACCCAGTACTTC
.	TRBV28	TRBJ2-5	TRBD2	CASSPSGRGGAETQYF	TGTGCCAGCAGCCCTAGCGGGAGGGGTGGCGCAGAGACCCAGTACTTC
few	TRBV7-9	TRBJ2-5	.	CASSFFPSRDTETQYF	TGTGCCAGCAGCTTTTTCCCCTCTCGGGACACCGAGACCCAGTACTTC
.	TRBV6-1	TRBJ2-2	.	CASSEVRTGELFF	TGTGCCAGCAGTGAGGTTCGCACCGGGGAGCTGTTTTTT
.	TRBV12-3/TRBV12-4	TRBJ1-4	.	CASRSGYEKLFF	TGTGCCAGCAGGAGTGGCTACGAAAAACTGTTTTTT
.	TRBV7-7	TRBJ2-2	TRBD2	CASSTASGNTGELFF	TGTGCCAGCAGCACTGCTAGCGGCAACACCGGGGAGCTGTTTTTT
few	TRBV24-1	TRBJ2-1	TRBD2	CATSDPIAGRSYNEQFF	TGTGCCACCAGTGATCCCATAGCGGGGCGCTCCTACAATGAGCAGTTCTTC
few	TRBV6-5	TRBJ2-7	.	CASSSFRTQEDEQYF	TGTGCCAGCAGTTCATTCCGGACACAAGAAGACGAGCAGTACTTC
few	TRBV12-3/TRBV12-4	TRBJ2-7	.	CASSRTDPYEQYF	TGTGCCAGCAGTCGGACAGACCCCTACGAGCAGTACTTC
.	TRBV5-4	TRBJ1-2	TRBD1	CASSSTRTGWGYTF	TGTGCCAGCAGCTCCACTCGGACAGGGTGGGGCTACACCTTC
few	TRBV20-1	TRBJ1-5	TRBD1	CSASPQGGNQPQHF	TGCAGTGCTAGCCCACAGGGGGGCAATCAGCCCCAGCATTTT
.	TRBV7-2	TRBJ2-7	TRBD1	CASSVTGGPYEQYF	TGTGCCAGCAGCGTCACAGGGGGCCCCTACGAGCAGTACTTC
many	TRBV5-6	TRBJ2-3	.	CASSLSLDTQYF	TGTGCCAGCAGCTTGAGTTTAGACACGCAGTATTTT
.	TRBV6-1	TRBJ2-1	TRBD1	CASSGRTGAGGSDEQFF	TGTGCCAGCAGTGGTAGGACAGGGGCCGGCGGATCCGATGAGCAGTTCTTC
many	TRBV28	TRBJ1-1	.	CASSLGETSTVAFF	TGTGCCAGCAGTTTAGGGGAGACAAGCACAGTAGCTTTCTTT
.	TRBV20-1	TRBJ1-1	.	CSARDLRGGRPNTEAFF	TGCAGTGCTAGAGACCTACGGGGGGGCCGACCGAACACTGAAGCTTTCTTT
few	TRBV10-3	TRBJ2-1	TRBD2	CAIRAWGLAASYNEQFF	TGTGCCATCAGAGCTTGGGGTCTAGCGGCATCCTACAATGAGCAGTTCTTC
few	TRBV5-1	TRBJ2-3	.	CASSLASAGADTQYF	TGCGCCAGCAGTTTGGCTAGCGCTGGGGCAGATACGCAGTATTTT
few	TRBV20-1	TRBJ2-1	.	CSAPVGGAGNEQFF	TGCAGTGCCCCGGTTGGGGGGGCGGGCAATGAGCAGTTCTTC
.	TRBV3-1	TRBJ2-7	.	CASSQEINEQYF	TGTGCCAGCAGCCAAGAAATCAACGAGCAGTACTTC
.	TRBV4-2	TRBJ2-2	.	CASSQDSGTRNTGELFF	TGTGCCAGCAGCCAAGATTCCGGCACTCGGAACACCGGGGAGCTGTTTTTT
few	TRBV9	TRBJ2-3	.	CASSFRTGTDTQYF	TGTGCCAGCAGCTTCAGAACGGGAACAGATACGCAGTATTTT
.	TRBV6-1	TRBJ1-5	.	CATAMGIQYSNQPQHF	TGTGCCACCGCCATGGGCATACAGTATAGCAATCAGCCCCAGCATTTT
many	TRBV5-1	TRBJ1-1	TRBD1	CASSLNNRGGAFF	TGCGCCAGCAGCTTGAACAACAGGGGGGGGGCTTTCTTT
.	TRBV7-8	TRBJ2-1	TRBD2	CASSTPTSGSRNEQFF	TGTGCCAGCAGCACGCCGACTAGCGGGAGCAGAAATGAGCAGTTCTTC
.	TRBV7-2	TRBJ1-2	.	CASSLATSGGGYTF	TGTGCCAGCAGCTTAGCCACCTCCGGGGGGGGCTACACCTTC
few	TRBV7-8	TRBJ1-5	.	CASSLGVYSNQPQHF	TGTGCCAGCAGCTTGGGGGTCTATAGCAATCAGCCCCAGCATTTT
.	TRBV5-1	TRBJ2-3	TRBD2	CASSLISGGSSTDTQYF	TGCGCCAGCAGCTTGATTAGCGGGGGATCTAGCACAGATACGCAGTATTTT
many	TRBV5-1	TRBJ1-2	TRBD1	CASSLGRGNYGYTF	TGTGCCAGCAGCTTAGGCAGGGGGAACTATGGCTACACCTTC
few	TRBV18	TRBJ2-5	.	CASSPTQQETQYF	TGTGCCAGCTCACCTACACAGCAAGAGACCCAGTACTTC
.	TRBV20-1	TRBJ1-1	.	CSASPRDTTEAFF	TGCAGTGCTAGCCCCCGGGACACCACTGAAGCTTTCTTT
few	TRBV7-2	TRBJ2-3	.	CASRKGGVSGDTQYF	TGTGCCAGCAGAAAAGGGGGGGTCAGTGGAGATACGCAGTATTTT
.	TRBV29-1	TRBJ1-5	TRBD1	CSVWTGGRQPQHF	TGCAGCGTGTGGACAGGGGGGCGTCAGCCCCAGCATTTT
few	TRBV7-9	TRBJ2-5	.	CASSAIAGATLQETQYF	TGTGCCAGCAGCGCGATAGCCGGGGCCACCCTTCAAGAGACCCAGTACTTC
many	TRBV5-1	TRBJ2-1	.	CASSTGPHDEQFF	TGCGCCAGCAGTACAGGTCCCCACGATGAGCAGTTCTTC
.	TRBV20-1	TRBJ2-5	.	CSARGPYQETQYF	TGCAGTGCTAGAGGTCCGTACCAAGAGACCCAGTACTTC
.	TRBV4-3	TRBJ1-4	.	CASSPRTETWGKLFF	TGCGCCAGCAGCCCCCGGACGGAAACTTGGGGAAAACTGTTTTTT
many	TRBV7-2	TRBJ2-1	.	CASSPSWGAGYNEQFF	TGTGCCAGCAGCCCCTCGTGGGGGGCTGGGTACAATGAGCAGTTCTTC
.	TRBV7-8	TRBJ2-1	TRBD2	CASSLAPGLATRGEQFF	TGTGCCAGCAGCTTAGCCCCGGGACTAGCCACACGGGGGGAGCAGTTCTTC
many	TRBV29-1	TRBJ2-7	TRBD2	CSVGTSGRYEQYF	TGCAGCGTTGGGACTAGCGGCCGCTACGAGCAGTACTTC
many	TRBV21-1	TRBJ2-7	.	CASSKAQGYEQYF	TGTGCCAGCAGCAAAGCGCAGGGATACGAGCAGTACTTC
few	TRBV27	TRBJ2-1	.	CASSLIANYNEQFF	TGTGCCAGCAGTTTAATAGCGAACTACAATGAGCAGTTCTTC
many	TRBV6-5	TRBJ1-1	.	CASSFRTENTEAFF	TGTGCCAGCAGTTTTCGGACCGAGAACACTGAAGCTTTCTTT
many	TRBV3-1	TRBJ2-3	TRBD2	CASSSTSGSTDTQYF	TGTGCCAGCAGCTCAACTAGCGGTAGCACAGATACGCAGTATTTT
few	TRBV6-1	TRBJ2-1	TRBD2	CATNAGEANEQFF	TGTGCCACCAACGCGGGAGAGGCCAATGAGCAGTTCTTC
.	TRBV6-2/TRBV6-3	TRBJ2-2	.	CASSRGPSTGELFF	TGTGCCAGCAGTAGGGGACCTTCAACCGGGGAGCTGTTTTTT
few	TRBV2	TRBJ2-5	.	CASSGEGSETQYF	TGTGCCAGCAGTGGGGAAGGGAGTGAGACCCAGTACTTC